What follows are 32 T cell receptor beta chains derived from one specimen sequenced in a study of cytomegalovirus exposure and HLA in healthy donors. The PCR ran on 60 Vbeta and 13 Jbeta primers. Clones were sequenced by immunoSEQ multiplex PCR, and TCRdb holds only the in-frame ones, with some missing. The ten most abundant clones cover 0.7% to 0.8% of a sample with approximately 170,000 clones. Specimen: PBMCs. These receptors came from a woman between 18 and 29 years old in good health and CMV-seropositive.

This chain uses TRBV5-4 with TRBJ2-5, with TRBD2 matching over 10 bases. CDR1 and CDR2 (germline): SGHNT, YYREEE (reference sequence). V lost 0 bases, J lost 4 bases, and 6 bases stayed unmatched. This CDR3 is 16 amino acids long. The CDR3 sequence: CASSLEAGGIRETQYF. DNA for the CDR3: TGTGCCAGCAGCTTGGAAGCGGGAGGGATTAGAGAGACCCAGTACTTC. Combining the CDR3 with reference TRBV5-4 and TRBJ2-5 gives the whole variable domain ETGVTQSPTHLIKTRGQQVTLRCSSQSGHNTVSWYQQALGQGPQFIFQYYREEENGRGNFPPRFSGLQFPNYSSELNVNALELDDSALYLCASSLEAGGIRETQYFGPGTRLLVL.

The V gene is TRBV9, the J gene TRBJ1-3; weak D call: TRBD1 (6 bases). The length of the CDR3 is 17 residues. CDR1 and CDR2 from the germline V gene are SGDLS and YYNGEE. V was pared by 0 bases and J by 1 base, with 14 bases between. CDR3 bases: TGTGCCAGCAGCGTAGCTCCAGGGGAGAGGTCTGGAAACACCATATATTTT. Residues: CASSVAPGERSGNTIYF.

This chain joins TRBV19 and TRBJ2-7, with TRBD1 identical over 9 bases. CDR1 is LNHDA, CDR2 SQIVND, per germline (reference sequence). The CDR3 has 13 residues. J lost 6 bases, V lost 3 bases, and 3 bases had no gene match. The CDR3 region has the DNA TGTGCCAGTAGTATGGACAGGGGTGGCGAGCAGTACTTC. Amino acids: CASSMDRGGEQYF.

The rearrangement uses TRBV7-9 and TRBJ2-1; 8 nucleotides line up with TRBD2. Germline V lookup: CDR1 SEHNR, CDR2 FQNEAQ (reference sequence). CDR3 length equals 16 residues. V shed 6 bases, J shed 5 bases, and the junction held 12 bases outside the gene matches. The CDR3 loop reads CASSFSSGIGNNEQFF. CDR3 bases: TGTGCCAGCAGTTTTAGTAGCGGGATAGGGAACAATGAGCAGTTCTTC.

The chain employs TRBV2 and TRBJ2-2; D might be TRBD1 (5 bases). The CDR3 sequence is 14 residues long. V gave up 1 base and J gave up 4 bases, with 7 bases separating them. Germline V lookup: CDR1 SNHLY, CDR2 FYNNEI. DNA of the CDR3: TGTGCCAGCAGTGAAGGGACACCCACCGGGGAGCTGTTTTTT. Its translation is CASSEGTPTGELFF. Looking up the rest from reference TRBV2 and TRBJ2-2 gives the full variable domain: EPEVTQTPSHQVTQMGQEVILRCVPISNHLYFYWYRQILGQKVEFLVSFYNNEISEKSEIFDDQFSVERPDGSNFTLKIRSTKLEDSAMYFCASSEGTPTGELFFGEGSRLTVL.

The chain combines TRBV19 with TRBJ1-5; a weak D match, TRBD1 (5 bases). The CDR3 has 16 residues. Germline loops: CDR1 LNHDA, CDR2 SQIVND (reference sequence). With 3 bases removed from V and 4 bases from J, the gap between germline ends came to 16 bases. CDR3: CASSMYGQGNNQPQHF. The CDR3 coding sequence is TGTGCCAGTAGTATGTACGGGCAGGGAAATAATCAGCCCCAGCATTTT.

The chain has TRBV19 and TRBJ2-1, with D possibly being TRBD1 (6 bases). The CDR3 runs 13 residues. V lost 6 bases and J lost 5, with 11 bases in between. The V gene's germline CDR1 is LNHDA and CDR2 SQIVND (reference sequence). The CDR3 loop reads CASSSQGNNEQFF. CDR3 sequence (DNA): TGTGCCAGTAGCTCCCAGGGGAACAATGAGCAGTTCTTC.

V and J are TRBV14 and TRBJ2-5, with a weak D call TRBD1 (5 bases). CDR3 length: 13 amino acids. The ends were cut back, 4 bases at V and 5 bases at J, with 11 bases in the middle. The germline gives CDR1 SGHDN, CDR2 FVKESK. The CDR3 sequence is CASSRGLRETQYF. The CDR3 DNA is TGTGCCAGCAGCCGGGGCCTTCGGGAGACCCAGTACTTC.

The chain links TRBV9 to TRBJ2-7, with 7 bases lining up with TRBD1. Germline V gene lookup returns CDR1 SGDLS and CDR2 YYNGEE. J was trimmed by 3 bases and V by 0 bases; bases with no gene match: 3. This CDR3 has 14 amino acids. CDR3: CASSVDRDSYEQYF. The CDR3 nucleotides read TGTGCCAGCAGCGTAGATAGGGACAGCTACGAGCAGTACTTC.

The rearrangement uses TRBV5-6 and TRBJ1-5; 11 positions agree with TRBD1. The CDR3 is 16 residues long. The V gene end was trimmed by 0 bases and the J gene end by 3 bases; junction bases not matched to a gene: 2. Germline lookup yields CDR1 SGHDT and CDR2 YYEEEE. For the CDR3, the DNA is TGTGCCAGCAGCTTGGAGGGACAGGGGGTCAATCAGCCCCAGCATTTT. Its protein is CASSLEGQGVNQPQHF.

The DNA for the CDR3 is TGTGCCAGCAGTGAAAGGAGTTGGGCTAGCGGGATATCGGGCGAGCAGTACTTC. It encodes CASSERSWASGISGEQYF. The V call is TRBV6-1, the J call TRBJ2-7, with 9 positions matching TRBD2. The length of the CDR3 is 18 residues. V lost 2 bases to trimming and J lost 6 bases; unmatched junction nucleotides: 17. Germline V CDR1 and CDR2: MNHNS, SASEGT.

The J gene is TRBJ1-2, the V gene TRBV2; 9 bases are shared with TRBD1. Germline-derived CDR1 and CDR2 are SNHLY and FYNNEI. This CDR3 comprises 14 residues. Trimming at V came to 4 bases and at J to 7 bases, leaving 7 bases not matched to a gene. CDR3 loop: CASSGTGEGVGYTF. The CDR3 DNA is TGTGCCAGCAGTGGGACAGGGGAAGGGGTTGGCTACACCTTC. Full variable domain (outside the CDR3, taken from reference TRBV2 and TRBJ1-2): EPEVTQTPSHQVTQMGQEVILRCVPISNHLYFYWYRQILGQKVEFLVSFYNNEISEKSEIFDDQFSVERPDGSNFTLKIRSTKLEDSAMYFCASSGTGEGVGYTFGSGTRLTVV.

The CDR3 reads CASSWGQGSYGYTF. CDR3 sequence (DNA): TGCGCCAGCAGCTGGGGACAGGGGTCCTATGGCTACACCTTC. The chain carries TRBV5-1 and TRBJ1-2; 10 positions agree with TRBD1. The V and J ends lost 3 bases and 4 bases, in that order; junction bases with no gene match: 3. CDR1 SGHRS and CDR2 YFSETQ come from the germline V gene. The CDR3 totals 14 residues.

The CDR3 spells CASSDPSGGYDEQYF. In nucleotides, the CDR3 is TGTGCCAGCAGTGACCCGTCCGGGGGTTATGACGAGCAGTACTTC. The chain combines TRBV6-1 with TRBJ2-7, with a possible D match to TRBD2 (6 bases). The V end lost 3 bases, the J end lost 5 bases, and 17 bases lay between the germline ends. The CDR3 length is 15 residues. Looked up from germline, CDR1 is MNHNS and CDR2 is SASEGT.

The CDR3 region has the DNA TGTGCCTTCCGGGTAGCGGGAAACGGGCAGTACTTC. Its translation: CAFRVAGNGQYF. This chain links TRBV30 with TRBJ2-7, with 8 bases fitting TRBD2. Per the germline V gene, CDR1 is GTSNPN and CDR2 is SVGIG (reference sequence). The CDR3 runs to 12 residues. J gave up 9 bases and V 7 bases, and 11 bases lay outside the gene matches.

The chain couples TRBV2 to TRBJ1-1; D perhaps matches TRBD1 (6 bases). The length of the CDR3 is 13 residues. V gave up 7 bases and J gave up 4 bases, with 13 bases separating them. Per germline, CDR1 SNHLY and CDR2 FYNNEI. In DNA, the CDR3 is TGTGCCAGCACCAGAGGACAGAGCACTGAAGCTTTCTTT. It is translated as CASTRGQSTEAFF.

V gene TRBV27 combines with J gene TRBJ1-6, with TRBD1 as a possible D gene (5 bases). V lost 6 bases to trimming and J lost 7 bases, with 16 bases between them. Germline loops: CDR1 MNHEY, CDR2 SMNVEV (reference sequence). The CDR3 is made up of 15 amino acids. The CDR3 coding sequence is TGTGCCAGCAGCCCCCCCCTCCCAGGGAATTCACCCCTCCACTTT. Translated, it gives CASSPPLPGNSPLHF.

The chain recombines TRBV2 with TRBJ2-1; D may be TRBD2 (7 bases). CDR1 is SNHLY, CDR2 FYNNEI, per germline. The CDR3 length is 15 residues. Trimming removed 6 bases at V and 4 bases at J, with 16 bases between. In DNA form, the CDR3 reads TGTGCCAGCAGCGGAGGGGGGGGCCGGTACAATGAGCAGTTCTTC. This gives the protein CASSGGGGRYNEQFF.

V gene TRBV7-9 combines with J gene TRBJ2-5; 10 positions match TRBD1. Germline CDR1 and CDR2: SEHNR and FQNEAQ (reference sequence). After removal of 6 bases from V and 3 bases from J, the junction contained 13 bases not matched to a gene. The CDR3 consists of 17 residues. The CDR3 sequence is CASSPDTGTGEEETQYF. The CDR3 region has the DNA TGTGCCAGCAGTCCGGATACCGGGACAGGGGAGGAAGAGACCCAGTACTTC.

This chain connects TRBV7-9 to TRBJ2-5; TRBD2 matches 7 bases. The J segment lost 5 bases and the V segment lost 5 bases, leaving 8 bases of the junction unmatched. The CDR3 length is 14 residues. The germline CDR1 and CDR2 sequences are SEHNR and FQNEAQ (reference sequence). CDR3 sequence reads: CASSQSGKGETQYF. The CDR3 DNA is TGTGCCAGCAGCCAGAGCGGGAAGGGTGAGACCCAGTACTTC.

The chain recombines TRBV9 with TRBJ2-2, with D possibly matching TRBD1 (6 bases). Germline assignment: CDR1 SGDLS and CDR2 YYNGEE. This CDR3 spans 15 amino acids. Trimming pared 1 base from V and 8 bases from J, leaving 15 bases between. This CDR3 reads CASSVTDRSLGELFF. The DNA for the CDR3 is TGTGCCAGCAGCGTAACAGACAGGTCATTGGGGGAGCTGTTTTTT.

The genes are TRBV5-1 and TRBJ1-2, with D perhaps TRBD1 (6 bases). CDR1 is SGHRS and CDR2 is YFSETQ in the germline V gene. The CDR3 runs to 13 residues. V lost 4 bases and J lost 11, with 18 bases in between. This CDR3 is CASSPLTGEGYTF. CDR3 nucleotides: TGCGCCAGCAGCCCGCTGACAGGCGAAGGGTACACCTTC.

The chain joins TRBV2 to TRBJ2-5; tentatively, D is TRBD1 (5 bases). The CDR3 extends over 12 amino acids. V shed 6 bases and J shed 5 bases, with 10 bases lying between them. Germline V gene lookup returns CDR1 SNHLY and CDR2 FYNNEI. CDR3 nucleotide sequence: TGTGCCAGCAGGGACAATCCGGAGACCCAGTACTTC. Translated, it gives CASRDNPETQYF. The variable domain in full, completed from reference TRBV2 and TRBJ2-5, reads EPEVTQTPSHQVTQMGQEVILRCVPISNHLYFYWYRQILGQKVEFLVSFYNNEISEKSEIFDDQFSVERPDGSNFTLKIRSTKLEDSAMYFCASRDNPETQYFGPGTRLLVL.

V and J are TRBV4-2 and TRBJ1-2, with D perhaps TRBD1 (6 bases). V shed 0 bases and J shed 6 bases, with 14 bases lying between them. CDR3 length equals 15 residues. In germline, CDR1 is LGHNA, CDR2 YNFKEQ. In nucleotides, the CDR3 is TGTGCCAGCAGCCAAGAAAAGGGGGAAATGAATGGCTACACCTTC. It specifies CASSQEKGEMNGYTF.

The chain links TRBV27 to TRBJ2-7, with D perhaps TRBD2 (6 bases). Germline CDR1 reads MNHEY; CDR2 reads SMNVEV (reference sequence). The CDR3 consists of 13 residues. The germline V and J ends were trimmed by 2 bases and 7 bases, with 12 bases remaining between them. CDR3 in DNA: TGTGCCAGCAGTTTAGGAGGGTTGCGGGAGCAGTACTTC. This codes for CASSLGGLREQYF.

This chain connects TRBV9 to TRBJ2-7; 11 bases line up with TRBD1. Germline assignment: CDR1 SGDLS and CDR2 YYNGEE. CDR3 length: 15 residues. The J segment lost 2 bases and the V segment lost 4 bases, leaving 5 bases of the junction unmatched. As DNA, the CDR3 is TGTGCCAGCAGCTTTGGACAGGGGGCTGCCTACGAGCAGTACTTC. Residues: CASSFGQGAAYEQYF.

The CDR3 sequence: CASSLDPDRVNTEAFF. CDR3 nucleotides: TGCGCCAGCAGCTTGGACCCGGACAGGGTAAACACTGAAGCTTTCTTT. This chain uses TRBV5-1 with TRBJ1-1; 8 bases map to TRBD1. The CDR3 runs to 16 residues. V shed 0 bases, J shed 2 bases, and the junction held 6 bases outside the gene matches. The germline V gene encodes CDR1 SGHRS and CDR2 YFSETQ.

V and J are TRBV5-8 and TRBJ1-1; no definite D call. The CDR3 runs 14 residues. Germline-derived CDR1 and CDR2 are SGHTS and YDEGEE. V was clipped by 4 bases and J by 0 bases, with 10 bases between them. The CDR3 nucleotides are TGTGCCAGCAGCCTAGGTGGGTTGAACACTGAAGCTTTCTTT. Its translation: CASSLGGLNTEAFF.

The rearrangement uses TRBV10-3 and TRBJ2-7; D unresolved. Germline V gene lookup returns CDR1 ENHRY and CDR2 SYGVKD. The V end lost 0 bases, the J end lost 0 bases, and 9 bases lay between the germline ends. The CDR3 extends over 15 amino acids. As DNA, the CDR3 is TGTGCCATCAGTGAGTCTGGCCCAAGCTCCTACGAGCAGTACTTC. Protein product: CAISESGPSSYEQYF.

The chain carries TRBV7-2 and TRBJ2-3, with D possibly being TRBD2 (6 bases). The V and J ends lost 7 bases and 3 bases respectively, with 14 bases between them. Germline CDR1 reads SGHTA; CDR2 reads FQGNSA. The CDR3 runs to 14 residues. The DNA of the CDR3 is TGTGCCAGCACCTTCGTGGGAGGAACAGATACGCAGTATTTT. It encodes CASTFVGGTDTQYF.

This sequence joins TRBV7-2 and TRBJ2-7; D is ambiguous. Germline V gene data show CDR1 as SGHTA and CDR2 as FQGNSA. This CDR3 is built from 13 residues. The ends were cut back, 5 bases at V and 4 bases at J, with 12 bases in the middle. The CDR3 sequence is CASSRPTRYEQYF. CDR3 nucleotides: TGTGCCAGCAGCCGCCCCACGAGATACGAGCAGTACTTC.

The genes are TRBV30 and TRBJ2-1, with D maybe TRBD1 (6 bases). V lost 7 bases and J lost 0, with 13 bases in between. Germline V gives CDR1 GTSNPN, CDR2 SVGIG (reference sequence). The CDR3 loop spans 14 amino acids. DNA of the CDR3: TGTGCCTCCGCCACAGGGTACTCCTACAATGAGCAGTTCTTC. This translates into CASATGYSYNEQFF.